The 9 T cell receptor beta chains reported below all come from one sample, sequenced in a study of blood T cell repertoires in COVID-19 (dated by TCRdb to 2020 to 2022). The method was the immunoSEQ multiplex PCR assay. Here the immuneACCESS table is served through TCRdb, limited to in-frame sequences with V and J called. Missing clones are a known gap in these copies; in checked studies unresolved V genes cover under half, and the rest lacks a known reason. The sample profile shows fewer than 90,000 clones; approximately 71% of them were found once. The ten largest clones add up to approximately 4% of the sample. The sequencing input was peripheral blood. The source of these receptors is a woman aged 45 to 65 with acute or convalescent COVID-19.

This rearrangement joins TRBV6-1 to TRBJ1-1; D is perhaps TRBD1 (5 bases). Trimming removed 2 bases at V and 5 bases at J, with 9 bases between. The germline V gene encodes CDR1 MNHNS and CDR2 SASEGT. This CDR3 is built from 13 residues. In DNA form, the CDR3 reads TGTGCCAGCAGTGAAAGGGCAGGGACTGAAGCTTTCTTT. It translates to CASSERAGTEAFF.

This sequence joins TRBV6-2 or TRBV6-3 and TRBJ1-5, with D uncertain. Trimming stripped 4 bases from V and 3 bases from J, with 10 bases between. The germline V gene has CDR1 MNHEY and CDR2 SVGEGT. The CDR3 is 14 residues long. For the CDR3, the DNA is TGTGCCAGCAGTTCGGACTGGACCAATCAGCCCCAGCATTTT. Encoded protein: CASSSDWTNQPQHF.

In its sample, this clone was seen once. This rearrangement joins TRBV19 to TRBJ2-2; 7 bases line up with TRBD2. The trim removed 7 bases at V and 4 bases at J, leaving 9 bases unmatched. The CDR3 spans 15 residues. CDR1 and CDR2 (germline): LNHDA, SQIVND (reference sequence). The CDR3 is CASTPSWGGTGELFF. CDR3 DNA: TGTGCCAGTACTCCCTCGTGGGGGGGCACCGGGGAGCTGTTTTTT.

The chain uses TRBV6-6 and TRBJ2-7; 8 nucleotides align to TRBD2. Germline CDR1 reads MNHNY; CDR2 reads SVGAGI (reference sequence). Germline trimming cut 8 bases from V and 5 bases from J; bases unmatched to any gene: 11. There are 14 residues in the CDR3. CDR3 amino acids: CASAGGQRGNEQYF. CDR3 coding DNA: TGTGCCAGCGCTGGGGGGCAGCGGGGGAACGAGCAGTACTTC.

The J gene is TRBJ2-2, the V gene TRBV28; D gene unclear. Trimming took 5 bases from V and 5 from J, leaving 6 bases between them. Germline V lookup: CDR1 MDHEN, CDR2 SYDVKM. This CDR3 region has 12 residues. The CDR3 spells CASSRVTGELFF. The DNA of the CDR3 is TGTGCCAGCAGTCGGGTGACCGGGGAGCTGTTTTTT.

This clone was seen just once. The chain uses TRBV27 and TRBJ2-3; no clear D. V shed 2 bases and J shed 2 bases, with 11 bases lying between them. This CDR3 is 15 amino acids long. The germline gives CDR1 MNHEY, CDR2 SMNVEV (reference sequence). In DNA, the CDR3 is TGTGCCAGCAGTTTAGTTGGAGAGGACACAGATACGCAGTATTTT. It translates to CASSLVGEDTDTQYF.

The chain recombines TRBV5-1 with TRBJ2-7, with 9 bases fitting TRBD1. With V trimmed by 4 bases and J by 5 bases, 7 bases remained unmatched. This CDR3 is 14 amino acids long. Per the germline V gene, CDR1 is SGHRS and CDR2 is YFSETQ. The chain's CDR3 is CASSAGQGEDEQYF. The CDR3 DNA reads TGCGCCAGCAGCGCGGGACAGGGAGAGGACGAGCAGTACTTC.

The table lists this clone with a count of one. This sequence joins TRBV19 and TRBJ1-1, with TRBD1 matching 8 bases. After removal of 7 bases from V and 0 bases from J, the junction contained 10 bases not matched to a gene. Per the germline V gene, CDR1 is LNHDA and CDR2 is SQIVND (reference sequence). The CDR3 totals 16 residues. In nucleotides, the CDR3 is TGTGCCAGTACCTCGGGACAGGCTCGTTTGAACACTGAAGCTTTCTTT. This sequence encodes CASTSGQARLNTEAFF. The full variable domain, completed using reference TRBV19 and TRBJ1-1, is DGGITQSPKYLFRKEGQNVTLSCEQNLNHDAMYWYRQDPGQGLRLIYYSQIVNDFQKGDIAEGYSVSREKKESFPLTVTSAQKNPTAFYLCASTSGQARLNTEAFFGQGTRLTVV.

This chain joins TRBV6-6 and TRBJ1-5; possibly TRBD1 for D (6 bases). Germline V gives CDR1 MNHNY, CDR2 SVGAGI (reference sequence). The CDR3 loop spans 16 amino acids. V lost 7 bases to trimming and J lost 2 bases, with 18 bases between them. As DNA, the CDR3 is TGTGCCAGCAAGCTACTACAGGGTTCGGGCAATCAGCCCCAGCATTTT. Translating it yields CASKLLQGSGNQPQHF.